The 14 T cell receptor beta chains below all came from one sample that was sequenced in a study of T cell responses to AZD1222 COVID-19 vaccine. Data came from immunoSEQ multiplex PCR; TCRdb stores just in-frame clones and leaves some out. The repertoire has about 140,000 clones, roughly 90% of them found once; the top ten carry about 3%. The specimen comprised peripheral blood, sampled on day 0 of AZD1222 vaccination. The receptors were gathered from an adult in good health.

The V and J genes are TRBV6-2 or TRBV6-3 and TRBJ2-5; the D is unclear. The V gene's germline CDR1 is MNHEY and CDR2 SVGEGT. Trimming shortened V by 5 bases and J by 5 bases, and 21 bases separated the two germline ends. CDR3 length equals 16 residues. In DNA, the CDR3 is TGTGCCAGCAGTGACCTCTACGGCAATTCAAGGGAGACCCAGTACTTC. Translation gives CASSDLYGNSRETQYF.

The chain has TRBV6-4 and TRBJ2-1; TRBD2 aligns across 12 bases. From germline, CDR1 is MRHNA and CDR2 SNTAGT. The CDR3 contains 15 residues. With V trimmed by 5 bases and J by 8 bases, 7 bases remained unmatched. The CDR3 coding sequence is TGTGCCAGCAGTTTGACTAGCGGGAGTCTCGATGAGCAGTTCTTC. Protein sequence: CASSLTSGSLDEQFF.

The chain recombines TRBV28 with TRBJ2-4; a weak D match, TRBD1 (6 bases). V shed 7 bases and J shed 1 base, with 23 bases lying between them. The length of the CDR3 is 18 residues. Germline loops: CDR1 MDHEN, CDR2 SYDVKM. CDR3 residues: CASTPTPGVNRAKNIQYF. The DNA for the CDR3 is TGTGCCAGCACCCCTACCCCAGGGGTAAATAGGGCCAAAAACATTCAGTACTTC.

The genes are TRBV28 and TRBJ1-2; D gene uncertain. V lost 8 bases, J lost 4 bases, and 8 bases lay in between. CDR1 and CDR2 (germline): MDHEN, SYDVKM. This CDR3 has 11 residues. This CDR3 is CASRRIYGYTF. The CDR3 DNA reads as TGTGCCAGCCGTCGGATCTATGGCTACACCTTC.

The chain uses TRBV18 and TRBJ2-5, with no clear D. Germline V gene lookup returns CDR1 KGHSH and CDR2 LQKENI. V was trimmed by 2 bases and J by 5 bases, leaving 12 bases between them. The CDR3 totals 14 residues. DNA of the CDR3: TGTGCCAGCTCACCAGTGGGTAATCGGGAGACCCAGTACTTC. Translation gives CASSPVGNRETQYF. Using reference TRBV18 and TRBJ2-5 for the parts outside the CDR3, the full variable domain is NAGVMQNPRHLVRRRGQEARLRCSPMKGHSHVYWYRQLPEEGLKFMVYLQKENIIDESGMPKERFSAEFPKEGPSILRIQQVVRGDSAAYFCASSPVGNRETQYFGPGTRLLVL.

In DNA form, the CDR3 reads TGTGCCAGCAGCTTGGGGACAGGGGTCGGCAATCAGCCCCAGCATTTT. It translates to CASSLGTGVGNQPQHF. The chain has TRBV5-6 and TRBJ1-5; 9 nucleotides match TRBD1. This CDR3 has 16 amino acids. The germline CDR1 and CDR2 sequences are SGHDT and YYEEEE. The J segment lost 2 bases and the V segment lost 0 bases, leaving 3 bases of the junction unmatched.

This chain joins TRBV19 and TRBJ1-5; D unresolved. V lost 5 bases and J 1 base, leaving 15 bases between the germline ends. CDR1 and CDR2 from the germline V gene are LNHDA and SQIVND (reference sequence). The CDR3 is 16 amino acids. CDR3 sequence (DNA): TGTGCCAGTAGTCTTCTCGTTGCCGGGAGCAATCAGCCCCAGCATTTT. Amino acid sequence: CASSLLVAGSNQPQHF.

This sequence joins TRBV28 and TRBJ1-1; no clear D gene. Germline values: CDR1 MDHEN, CDR2 SYDVKM. The CDR3 is 12 residues long. V lost 2 bases, J lost 8 bases, and 9 bases lay in between. The CDR3 DNA sequence: TGTGCCAGCAGTTTAAGAGGCCGCGAAGCTTTCTTT. Translated: CASSLRGREAFF.

This clone was detected only once. The chain links TRBV5-1 to TRBJ2-7; 9 nucleotides align to TRBD1. Losses at the gene ends were 4 bases for V and 3 bases for J; bases not matched to a gene: 8. The CDR3 contains 15 residues. Germline V CDR1 and CDR2: SGHRS, YFSETQ. CDR3 in DNA: TGCGCCAGCAGCCAACCGGGACAGGGCTACTACGAGCAGTACTTC. This translates into CASSQPGQGYYEQYF.

The V call is TRBV5-1, the J call TRBJ2-1; a possible D gene is TRBD2 (6 bases). The CDR3 contains 14 residues. The germline V gene encodes CDR1 SGHRS and CDR2 YFSETQ. The germline V and J ends were trimmed by 2 bases and 6 bases, with 12 bases remaining between them. In nucleotides, the CDR3 is TGCGCCAGCAGCTTTACCGGGAGTGGCAATGAGCAGTTCTTC. Its protein is CASSFTGSGNEQFF.

This clone was seen only once. The chain employs TRBV28 and TRBJ1-4, with D unclear. Germline CDR1 and CDR2: MDHEN and SYDVKM. V lost 7 bases, J lost 7 bases, and 10 bases lay in between. The length of the CDR3 is 12 residues. The CDR3 DNA sequence: TGTGCCAGCACCAATCGGGTTGAAAAACTGTTTTTT. Amino acid sequence: CASTNRVEKLFF.

The gene calls are TRBV19 and TRBJ1-1; D is ambiguous. Trimming took 8 bases from V and 0 from J, leaving 4 bases between them. This CDR3 comprises 11 residues. CDR1 is LNHDA, CDR2 SQIVND, per germline (reference sequence). CDR3 amino acids: CASRLNTEAFF. DNA of the CDR3: TGTGCCAGTCGACTGAACACTGAAGCTTTCTTT.

Details on this clone: The same CDR3 also results from other DNA sequences found in this sample. The chain uses TRBV5-6 and TRBJ1-3; D is ambiguous. Germline assignment: CDR1 SGHDT and CDR2 YYEEEE. Trimming shortened V by 0 bases and J by 0 bases, and 7 bases separated the two germline ends. The CDR3 spans 15 residues. This CDR3 reads CASSLAGISGNTIYF. The CDR3 coding sequence is TGTGCCAGCAGCTTGGCGGGAATCTCTGGAAACACCATATATTTT.

This rearrangement joins TRBV4-3 to TRBJ1-2, with D maybe TRBD1 (5 bases). V dropped 0 bases and J dropped 4 bases, with 15 bases sitting between them. Germline V gives CDR1 LGHNA, CDR2 YSLEER. The length of the CDR3 is 16 residues. Written as DNA, the CDR3 is TGCGCCAGCAGCCAAGATGATTCCCAGGGTAGCTATGGCTACACCTTC. Its protein product is CASSQDDSQGSYGYTF.